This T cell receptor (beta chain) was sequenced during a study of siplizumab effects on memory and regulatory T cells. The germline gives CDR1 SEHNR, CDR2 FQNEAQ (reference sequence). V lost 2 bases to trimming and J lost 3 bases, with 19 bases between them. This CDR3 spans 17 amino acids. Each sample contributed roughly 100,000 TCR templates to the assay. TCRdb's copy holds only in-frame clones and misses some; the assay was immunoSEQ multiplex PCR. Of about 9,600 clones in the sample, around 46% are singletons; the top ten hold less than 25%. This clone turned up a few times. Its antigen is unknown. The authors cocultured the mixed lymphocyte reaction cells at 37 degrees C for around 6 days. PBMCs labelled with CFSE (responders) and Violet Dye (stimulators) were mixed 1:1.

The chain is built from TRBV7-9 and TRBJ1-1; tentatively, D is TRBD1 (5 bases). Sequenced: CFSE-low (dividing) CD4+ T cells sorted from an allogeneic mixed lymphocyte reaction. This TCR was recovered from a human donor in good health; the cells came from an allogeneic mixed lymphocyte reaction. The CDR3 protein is CASSLSFGGRRDTEAFF. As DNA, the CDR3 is TGTGCCAGCAGCTTATCCTTTGGGGGGAGGAGGGACACTGAAGCTTTCTTT.